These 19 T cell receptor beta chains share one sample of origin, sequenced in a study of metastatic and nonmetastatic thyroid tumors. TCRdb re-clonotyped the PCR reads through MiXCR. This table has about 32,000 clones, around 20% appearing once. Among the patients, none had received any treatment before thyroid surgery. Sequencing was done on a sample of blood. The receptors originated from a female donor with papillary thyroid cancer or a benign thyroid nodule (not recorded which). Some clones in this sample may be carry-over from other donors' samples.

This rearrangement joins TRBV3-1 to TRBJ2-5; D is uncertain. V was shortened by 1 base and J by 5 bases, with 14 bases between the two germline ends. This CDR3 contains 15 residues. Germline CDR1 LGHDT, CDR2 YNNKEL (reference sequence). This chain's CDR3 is CASSQVRTLEETQYF. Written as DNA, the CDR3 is TGTGCCAGCAGCCAAGTTCGGACCTTAGAGGAGACCCAGTACTTC.

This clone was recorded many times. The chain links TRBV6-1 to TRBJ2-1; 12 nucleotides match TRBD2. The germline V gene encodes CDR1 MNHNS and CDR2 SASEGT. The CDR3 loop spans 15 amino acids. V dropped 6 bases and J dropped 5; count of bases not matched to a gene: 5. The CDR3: CASSPLAGGHNEQFF. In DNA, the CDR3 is TGTGCCAGCAGCCCACTAGCGGGGGGACACAATGAGCAGTTCTTC.

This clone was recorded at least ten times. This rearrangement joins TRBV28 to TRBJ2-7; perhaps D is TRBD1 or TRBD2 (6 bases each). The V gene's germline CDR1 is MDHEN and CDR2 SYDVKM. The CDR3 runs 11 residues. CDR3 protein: CAEGDFYEQYF. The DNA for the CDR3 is TGTGCTGAGGGGGACTTTTACGAGCAGTACTTC.

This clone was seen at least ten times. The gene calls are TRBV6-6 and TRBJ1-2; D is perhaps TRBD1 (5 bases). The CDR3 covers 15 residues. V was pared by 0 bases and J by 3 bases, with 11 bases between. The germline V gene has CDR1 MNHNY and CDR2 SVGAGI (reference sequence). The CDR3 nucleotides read TGTGCCAGCAGTTACTCTTTGACAGCGGACTATGGCTACACCTTC. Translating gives CASSYSLTADYGYTF.

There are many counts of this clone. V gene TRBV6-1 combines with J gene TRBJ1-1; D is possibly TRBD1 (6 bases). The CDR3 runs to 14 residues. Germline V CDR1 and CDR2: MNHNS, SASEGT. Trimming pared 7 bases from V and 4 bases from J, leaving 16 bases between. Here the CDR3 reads CASTKGGAVTEAFF. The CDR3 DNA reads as TGTGCCAGCACCAAGGGGGGGGCTGTCACTGAAGCTTTCTTT.

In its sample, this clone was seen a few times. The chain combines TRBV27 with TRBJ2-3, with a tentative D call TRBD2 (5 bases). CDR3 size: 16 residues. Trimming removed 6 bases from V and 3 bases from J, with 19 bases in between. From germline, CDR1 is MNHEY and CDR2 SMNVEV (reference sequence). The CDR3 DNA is TGTGCCAGCAGAACTTTTAGGGAGTTTCGTACAGATACGCAGTATTTT. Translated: CASRTFREFRTDTQYF.

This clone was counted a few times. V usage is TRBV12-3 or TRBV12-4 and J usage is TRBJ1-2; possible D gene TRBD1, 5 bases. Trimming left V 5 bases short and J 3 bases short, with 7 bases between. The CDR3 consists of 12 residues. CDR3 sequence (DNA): TGTGCCAGCAGTCAGGGTTACTATGGCTACACCTTC. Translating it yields CASSQGYYGYTF.

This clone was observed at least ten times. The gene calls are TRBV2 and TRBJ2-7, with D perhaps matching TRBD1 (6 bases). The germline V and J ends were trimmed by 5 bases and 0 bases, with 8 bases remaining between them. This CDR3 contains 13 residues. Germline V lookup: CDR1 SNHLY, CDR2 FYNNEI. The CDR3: CASSRQVSYEQYF. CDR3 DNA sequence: TGTGCCAGCAGTCGACAGGTCTCCTACGAGCAGTACTTC.

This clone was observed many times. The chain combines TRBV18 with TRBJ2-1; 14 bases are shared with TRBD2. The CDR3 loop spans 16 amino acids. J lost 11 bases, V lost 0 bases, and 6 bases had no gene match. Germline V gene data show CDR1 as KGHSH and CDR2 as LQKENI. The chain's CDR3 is CASSPPGTSGSRKQFF. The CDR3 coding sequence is TGTGCCAGCTCACCACCCGGGACTAGCGGGAGTCGTAAGCAGTTCTTC.

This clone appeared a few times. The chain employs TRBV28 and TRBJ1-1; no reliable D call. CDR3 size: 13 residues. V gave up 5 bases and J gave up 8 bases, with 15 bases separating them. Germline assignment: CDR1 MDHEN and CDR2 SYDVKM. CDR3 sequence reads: CASSPAVPGEAFF. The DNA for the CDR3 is TGTGCCAGCAGTCCGGCAGTACCTGGCGAAGCTTTCTTT.

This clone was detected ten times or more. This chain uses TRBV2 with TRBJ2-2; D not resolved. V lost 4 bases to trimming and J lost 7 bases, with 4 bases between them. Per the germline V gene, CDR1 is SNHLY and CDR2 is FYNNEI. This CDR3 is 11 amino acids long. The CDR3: CASSGDGELFF. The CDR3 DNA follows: TGTGCCAGCAGTGGTGACGGGGAGCTGTTTTTT.

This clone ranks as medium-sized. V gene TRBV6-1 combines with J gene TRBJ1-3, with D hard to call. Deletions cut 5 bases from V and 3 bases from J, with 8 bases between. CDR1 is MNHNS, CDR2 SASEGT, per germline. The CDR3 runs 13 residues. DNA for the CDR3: TGTGCCAGCAGTAGGGTATTTGGAAACACCATATATTTT. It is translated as CASSRVFGNTIYF.

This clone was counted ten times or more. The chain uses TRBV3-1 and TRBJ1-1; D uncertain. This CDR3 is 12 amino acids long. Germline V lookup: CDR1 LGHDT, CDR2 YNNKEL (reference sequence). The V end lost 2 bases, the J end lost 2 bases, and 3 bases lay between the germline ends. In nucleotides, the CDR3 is TGTGCCAGCAGCCAAATAAACACTGAAGCTTTCTTT. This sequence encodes CASSQINTEAFF.

The CDR3 DNA sequence: TGTGCCAGCCGTCCCGGGGCTAGCGAACCCTACGAGCAGTACTTC. Translation: CASRPGASEPYEQYF. V gene TRBV5-4 combines with J gene TRBJ2-7; a possible D gene is TRBD2 (6 bases). Trimming cost V 7 bases and J 2 bases, with 19 bases left between them. The CDR3 consists of 15 residues. Per germline, CDR1 SGHNT and CDR2 YYREEE (reference sequence).

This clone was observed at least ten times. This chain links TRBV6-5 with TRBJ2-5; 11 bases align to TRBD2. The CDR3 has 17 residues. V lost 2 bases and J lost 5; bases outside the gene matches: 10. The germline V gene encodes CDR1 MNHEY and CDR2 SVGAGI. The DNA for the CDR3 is TGTGCCAGCAGTTACGGAGGTAGCGGGGGGGCCTGGGAGACCCAGTACTTC. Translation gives CASSYGGSGGAWETQYF.

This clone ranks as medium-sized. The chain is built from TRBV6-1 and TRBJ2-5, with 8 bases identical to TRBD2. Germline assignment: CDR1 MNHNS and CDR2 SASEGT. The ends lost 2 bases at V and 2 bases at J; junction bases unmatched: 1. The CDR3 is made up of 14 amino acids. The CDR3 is CASSETSGQETQYF. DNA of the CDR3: TGTGCCAGCAGTGAAACTAGCGGACAAGAGACCCAGTACTTC.

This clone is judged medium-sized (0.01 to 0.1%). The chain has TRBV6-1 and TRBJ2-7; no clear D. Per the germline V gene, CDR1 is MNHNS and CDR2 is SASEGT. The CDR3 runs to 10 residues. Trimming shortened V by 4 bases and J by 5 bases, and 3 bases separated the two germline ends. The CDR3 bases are TGTGCCAGCAGTGTCCACGAGCAGTACTTC. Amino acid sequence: CASSVHEQYF.

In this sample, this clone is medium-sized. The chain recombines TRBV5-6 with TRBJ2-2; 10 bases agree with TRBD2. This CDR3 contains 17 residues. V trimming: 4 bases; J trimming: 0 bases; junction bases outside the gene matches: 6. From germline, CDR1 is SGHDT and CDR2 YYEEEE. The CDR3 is CASSPLTSGPNTGELFF. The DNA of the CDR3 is TGTGCCAGCAGCCCACTGACTAGCGGGCCGAACACCGGGGAGCTGTTTTTT.

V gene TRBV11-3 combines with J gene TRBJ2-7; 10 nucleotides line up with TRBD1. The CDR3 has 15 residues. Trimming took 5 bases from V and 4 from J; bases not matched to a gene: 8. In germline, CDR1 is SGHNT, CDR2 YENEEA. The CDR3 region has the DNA TGTGCCAGCAGCCTCCGGACAGGGGGGGAGTACGAGCAGTACTTC. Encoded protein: CASSLRTGGEYEQYF.